The entry below gives a single TCR beta chain sequence along with its context. These data belong to a study of blood T cell repertoires in COVID-19. Study in general: The United States, Italy and Spain provided the acute and convalescent COVID-19 samples. In each case, the material was cDNA or gDNA derived from T cells, B-cell-depleted T cells, or PBMCs.

As originally analysed: Estimates of nucleated cell counts were drawn from the amplification of reference gene primers. Data came from immunoSEQ multiplex PCR; TCRdb stores just in-frame clones and leaves some out. That table is the source of V, J and clone size, and D and trimming were worked out from the DNA. The repertoire holds fewer than 150,000 clones, more than 80% seen once, with roughly 8% in the top ten. Trimming took off 1 base at V and 1 base at J, with 11 bases between the two ends. The CDR3 has 16 residues. The germline CDR1 and CDR2 sequences are SGHRS and YFSETQ. Sequencing was done on a sample of peripheral blood. The chain uses TRBV5-1 and TRBJ2-2; D remains ambiguous. The source of this sequence is a middle-aged woman with acute or convalescent COVID-19. The CDR3 nucleotides read TGCGCCAGCAGCTTGAACCCTACGGGGAACACCGGGGAGCTGTTTTTT. Amino acids: CASSLNPTGNTGELFF.